These 28 T cell receptor beta chains came from one sample sequenced in a study of blood T cell repertoires in COVID-19. Assay: immunoSEQ multiplex PCR; the TCRdb copy retains only in-frame clones and omits some. Found here are 100,000 to 150,000 clones, about four fifths of them singletons; the top ten hold approximately 12%. Sequenced: peripheral blood. The receptor source for this set is a woman aged 55-70 years with acute or convalescent COVID-19.

The rearrangement joins TRBV24-1 to TRBJ2-7; 7 nucleotides agree with TRBD2. CDR1 is KGHDR, CDR2 SFDVKD, per germline. The CDR3 totals 15 residues. V dropped 12 bases and J dropped 2; count of bases not matched to a gene: 15. The CDR3 protein is CAWGGIVEWTYEQYF. For the CDR3, the DNA is TGTGCCTGGGGGGGGATTGTGGAGTGGACCTACGAGCAGTACTTC.

This clone was seen a few times. V is TRBV29-1 and J is TRBJ1-1; TRBD1 aligns across 7 bases. CDR1 and CDR2 (germline): SQVTM, ANQGSEA. The V gene end was trimmed by 4 bases and the J gene end by 4 bases; junction bases not matched to a gene: 3. The CDR3 is 12 residues long. CDR3 DNA: TGCAGCGTTGTATACAGGGGCACTGAAGCTTTCTTT. Translating it yields CSVVYRGTEAFF.

The CDR3 loop reads CASIGLGGYQPQHF. CDR3 DNA sequence: TGTGCCAGCATCGGACTGGGGGGATATCAGCCCCAGCATTTT. This chain joins TRBV6-5 and TRBJ1-5; maybe TRBD1 (5 bases). The CDR3 extends over 14 amino acids. Germline-derived CDR1 and CDR2 are MNHEY and SVGAGI. Trimming removed 7 bases at V and 5 bases at J, with 15 bases between.

The rearrangement joins TRBV15 to TRBJ2-5; weak D call: TRBD2 (5 bases). CDR1 and CDR2 from the germline V gene are LNHNV and YYDKDF (reference sequence). The CDR3 covers 14 residues. Trimming took 5 bases from V and 1 from J, leaving 11 bases between them. The CDR3 reads CATSEGWGQETQYF. In DNA, the CDR3 is TGTGCCACCAGCGAGGGCTGGGGCCAAGAGACCCAGTACTTC.

The V and J genes are TRBV30 and TRBJ1-5; 8 bases are a match to TRBD1. Germline CDR1 GTSNPN, CDR2 SVGIG (reference sequence). The CDR3 sequence is 14 residues long. V trimming: 2 bases; J trimming: 6 bases; junction bases outside the gene matches: 6. This CDR3 is CAWSRTGNSQPQHF. The CDR3 DNA follows: TGTGCCTGGAGTCGGACAGGGAATAGTCAGCCCCAGCATTTT.

V is TRBV5-3 and J is TRBJ1-4, with D possibly matching TRBD1 (6 bases). TRBV5-3 is an ORF; its function is uncertain. Trimming cost V 3 bases and J 4 bases, with 19 bases left between them. This CDR3 is built from 17 residues. Here the CDR3 reads CARSSSLQGGGNEKLFF. The CDR3 DNA reads as TGTGCCAGAAGCTCATCTTTACAGGGTGGGGGTAATGAAAAACTGTTTTTT.

CDR3 region: CASSWTALGTEAFF. As DNA, the CDR3 is TGTGCCAGCAGTTGGACAGCGCTCGGCACTGAAGCTTTCTTT. The rearrangement links TRBV28 to TRBJ1-1, with D maybe TRBD1 (6 bases). This CDR3 comprises 14 residues. V shed 4 bases and J shed 4 bases, with 13 bases lying between them. Per the germline V gene, CDR1 is MDHEN and CDR2 is SYDVKM.

The chain combines TRBV18 with TRBJ1-1; 7 bases align to TRBD1. J was trimmed by 5 bases and V by 3 bases; bases with no gene match: 15. The CDR3 length is 17 residues. Germline CDR1 is KGHSH and CDR2 is LQKENI. The CDR3: CASSPILTGQSITEAFF. CDR3 sequence (DNA): TGTGCCAGCTCACCCATACTAACGGGACAGTCGATAACTGAAGCTTTCTTT.

In its sample, this clone was seen a few times. The chain is built from TRBV7-3 and TRBJ2-5, with a possible D match to TRBD2 (5 bases). This CDR3 region has 13 residues. Germline loops: CDR1 SGHTA, CDR2 FQGTGA. V gave up 1 base and J gave up 3 bases, with 6 bases separating them. The CDR3 DNA follows: TGTGCCAGCAGCTTAAGGGAGAAAGAGACCCAGTACTTC. It specifies CASSLREKETQYF.

V and J are TRBV6-5 and TRBJ1-1, with TRBD1 matching 7 bases. The CDR3 extends over 15 amino acids. The germline CDR1 and CDR2 sequences are MNHEY and SVGAGI. V lost 0 bases and J lost 2; bases outside the gene matches: 3. CDR3 loop: CASSYSQGDNTEAFF. The CDR3 DNA sequence: TGTGCCAGCAGTTACTCGCAGGGGGATAACACTGAAGCTTTCTTT.

This clone was observed a few times. V usage is TRBV2 and J usage is TRBJ1-2; 8 bases are a match to TRBD1. CDR1 and CDR2 (germline): SNHLY, FYNNEI. Germline trimming cut 3 bases from V and 8 bases from J; bases unmatched to any gene: 11. This CDR3 region has 15 residues. This CDR3 is CASSEAVRGPGGYTF. Here the CDR3 DNA reads TGTGCCAGCAGTGAGGCCGTCAGGGGGCCGGGGGGCTACACCTTC.

The chain links TRBV7-9 to TRBJ1-4; 9 positions match TRBD1. CDR3 length: 14 amino acids. The V and J ends lost 5 bases and 15 bases, in that order; junction bases with no gene match: 13. Germline V gene lookup returns CDR1 SEHNR and CDR2 FQNEAQ (reference sequence). The CDR3 spells CASSPGTGQIKVFF. CDR3 DNA: TGTGCCAGCAGCCCCGGGACAGGGCAAATTAAGGTGTTTTTT.

The chain uses TRBV2 and TRBJ2-1, with D possibly matching TRBD2 (6 bases). The CDR3 runs 17 residues. The germline V gene has CDR1 SNHLY and CDR2 FYNNEI. Trimming stripped 7 bases from V and 5 bases from J, with 24 bases between. CDR3 amino acids: CASTRGGRFLFDNEQFF. The CDR3 nucleotides are TGTGCCAGCACCCGAGGAGGGCGATTCCTTTTCGACAATGAGCAGTTCTTC.

In DNA form, the CDR3 reads TGTGCCAGCAGCCTAGCCGGGGTGGGAAATCAGCCCCAGCATTTT. As protein: CASSLAGVGNQPQHF. This chain links TRBV7-3 with TRBJ1-5; D unclear. V was pared by 5 bases and J by 4 bases, with 15 bases between. Per germline, CDR1 SGHTA and CDR2 FQGTGA. The CDR3 runs 15 residues.

J is TRBJ1-2 and V is TRBV13; possibly TRBD1 for D (6 bases). This CDR3 is built from 15 residues. Germline-derived CDR1 and CDR2 are PRHDT and FYEKMQ (reference sequence). Trimming left V 5 bases short and J 5 bases short, with 18 bases between. CDR3 sequence: CASSPGPGQRYGYTF. In nucleotides, the CDR3 is TGTGCCAGCAGCCCAGGGCCGGGACAACGGTATGGCTACACCTTC.

The genes are TRBV10-3 and TRBJ1-2, with TRBD1 identical over 9 bases. CDR1 is ENHRY, CDR2 SYGVKD, per germline. The CDR3 runs to 13 residues. J gave up 8 bases and V 3 bases, and 4 bases lay outside the gene matches. In DNA form, the CDR3 reads TGTGCCATCAGTGAAGGACAGGGGTGGGGCTACACCTTC. It codes for CAISEGQGWGYTF.

The chain has TRBV10-1 and TRBJ2-2, with 7 bases matching TRBD1. This CDR3 contains 14 residues. CDR1 and CDR2 from the germline V gene are WNHNN and SYGVQD (reference sequence). V trimming: 4 bases; J trimming: 3 bases; junction bases outside the gene matches: 2. The CDR3 DNA reads as TGCGCCAGCAGTGGACAGGGCGACACCGGGGAGCTGTTTTTT. Encoded protein: CASSGQGDTGELFF.

With regard to this clone: Within the sample, other DNA sequences also encode this same CDR3. The chain couples TRBV5-1 to TRBJ1-4; 10 bases align to TRBD1. Germline loops: CDR1 SGHRS, CDR2 YFSETQ. The CDR3 extends over 14 amino acids. Trimming at V came to 4 bases and at J to 8 bases, leaving 5 bases not matched to a gene. The CDR3 reads CASSLGQGNEKLFF. The CDR3 region has the DNA TGCGCCAGCAGCCTGGGACAGGGGAACGAAAAACTGTTTTTT.

A word on this clone: The same CDR3 can be traced to other DNA sequences in this sample. The chain has TRBV19 and TRBJ1-4; D uncertain. With 2 bases removed from V and 0 bases from J, the gap between germline ends came to 7 bases. The CDR3 is made up of 15 amino acids. CDR1 and CDR2 (germline): LNHDA, SQIVND (reference sequence). CDR3 DNA sequence: TGTGCCAGTAGTATATCCTCTGCAACTAATGAAAAACTGTTTTTT. Its translation is CASSISSATNEKLFF.

This chain uses TRBV5-1 with TRBJ2-1; D call uncertain. The CDR3 totals 13 residues. Trimming took off 4 bases at V and 6 bases at J, with 11 bases between the two ends. In germline, CDR1 is SGHRS, CDR2 YFSETQ. The CDR3 spells CASSPDSPNEQFF. The CDR3 bases are TGCGCCAGCAGCCCCGACTCTCCCAATGAGCAGTTCTTC.

The V and J genes are TRBV10-1 and TRBJ2-7; 8 bases agree with TRBD1. The CDR3 loop spans 14 amino acids. The junction had 8 bases not matched to a gene; V was cut back by 6 bases and J by 4 bases. Germline values: CDR1 WNHNN, CDR2 SYGVQD (reference sequence). This chain's CDR3 is CASSSDRGGYEQYF. CDR3 DNA sequence: TGCGCCAGCAGCTCAGACAGGGGCGGGTACGAGCAGTACTTC.

The V gene is TRBV19, the J gene TRBJ1-5; weak D call: TRBD1 (5 bases). The ends were cut back, 7 bases at V and 3 bases at J, with 16 bases in the middle. CDR3 length equals 15 residues. The germline gives CDR1 LNHDA, CDR2 SQIVND (reference sequence). This CDR3 reads CASTTGPPNNQPQHF. CDR3 coding DNA: TGTGCCAGTACCACAGGTCCCCCGAACAATCAGCCCCAGCATTTT. Together with reference TRBV19 and TRBJ1-5, the CDR3 gives the full variable domain: DGGITQSPKYLFRKEGQNVTLSCEQNLNHDAMYWYRQDPGQGLRLIYYSQIVNDFQKGDIAEGYSVSREKKESFPLTVTSAQKNPTAFYLCASTTGPPNNQPQHFGDGTRLSIL.

This clone was observed once. The chain links TRBV6-1 to TRBJ2-1; the D is unclear. The V end lost 3 bases, the J end lost 3 bases, and 9 bases lay between the germline ends. CDR1 is MNHNS and CDR2 is SASEGT in the germline V gene. The CDR3 has 14 amino acids. Here the CDR3 reads CASSDFVSYNEQFF. CDR3 DNA: TGTGCCAGCAGTGATTTCGTGAGCTACAATGAGCAGTTCTTC.

To note about this clone: One junction end disagrees with the germline gene, perhaps due to a read error. V gene TRBV29-1 combines with J gene TRBJ2-7; no clear D gene. The CDR3 is 12 amino acids. Germline V CDR1 and CDR2: SQVTM, ANQGSEA. This CDR3 is CSVAQSSDEQYF. In nucleotides, the CDR3 is TGCAGCGTTGCGCAGTCCTCCGACGAGCAGTACTTC.

This chain joins TRBV3-1 (or the pseudogene TRBV3-2) and TRBJ2-4; 7 positions agree with TRBD2. CDR3 length equals 16 residues. Germline trimming cut 4 bases from V and 2 bases from J; bases unmatched to any gene: 8. The germline CDR1 and CDR2 sequences are LGHDT and YNNKEL (reference sequence). DNA of the CDR3: TGTGCCAGCAGCCGCCGGGGAGGGGTCTCCAAAAACATTCAGTACTTC. It translates to CASSRRGGVSKNIQYF.

This clone was seen once. The chain uses TRBV2 and TRBJ1-6; tentative D call: TRBD1 (5 bases). Germline V gene sequence: CDR1 SNHLY, CDR2 FYNNEI. The CDR3 runs 14 residues. V was pared by 3 bases and J by 5 bases, with 8 bases between. CDR3: CASSERGDNSPLHF. The DNA for the CDR3 is TGTGCCAGCAGTGAGCGGGGGGATAATTCACCCCTCCACTTT.

This chain connects TRBV30 to TRBJ1-5, with D possibly being TRBD1 (5 bases). This CDR3 comprises 13 residues. Deletions cut 1 base from V and 8 bases from J, with 12 bases between. Germline V lookup: CDR1 GTSNPN, CDR2 SVGIG (reference sequence). The CDR3 loop is CAWSGGGTEPQHF. CDR3 DNA: TGTGCCTGGAGTGGGGGGGGGACGGAGCCCCAGCATTTT. Based on the CDR3 plus reference TRBV30 and TRBJ1-5, the full variable domain is SQTIHQWPATLVQPVGSPLSLECTVEGTSNPNLYWYRQAAGRGLQLLFYSVGIGQISSEVPQNLSASRPQDRQFILSSKKLLLSDSGFYLCAWSGGGTEPQHFGDGTRLSIL.

This clone has a count of ten or more. Here the CDR3 reads CASSPTGGRADTQYF. Written as DNA, the CDR3 is TGTGCCAGCAGCCCGACAGGGGGCCGGGCAGATACGCAGTATTTT. The genes are TRBV27 and TRBJ2-3; 10 bases line up with TRBD1. The CDR3 length is 15 residues. Germline loops: CDR1 MNHEY, CDR2 SMNVEV (reference sequence). V shed 6 bases, J shed 4 bases, and the junction held 7 bases outside the gene matches.